This record covers a single T cell receptor beta chain. The data derive from a study of T cell responses to AZD1222 COVID-19 vaccine. Clones were read by immunoSEQ multiplex PCR, and TCRdb kept only the in-frame ones, dropping some. The table includes some 63,000 clones, nearly 90% detected once. The V gene lost 0 bases and the J gene lost 8 bases, with 11 bases spanning the gap. CDR3 length: 14 amino acids. Germline V lookup: CDR1 SGHTA, CDR2 FQGNSA. The source is an adult who received the AZD1222 COVID-19 vaccine. Sequenced here: peripheral blood, sampled 28 days after the second AZD1222 dose. This sequence joins TRBV7-2 and TRBJ2-1, with a weak D call TRBD1 (5 bases). The chain's CDR3 is CASSLARGEYEQFF. In DNA form, the CDR3 reads TGTGCCAGCAGCTTAGCAAGGGGTGAGTATGAGCAGTTCTTC.